Below are 7 T cell receptor beta chains sequenced from a single sample in a study of cytomegalovirus exposure and HLA in healthy donors (dated by TCRdb to the late 2010s). Library construction relied on the immunoSEQ multiplex PCR assay. For the multiplex PCR, a mixture combining 60 forward primers for TCR Vbeta segments and 13 reverse primers for TCR Jbeta segments was used. TCRdb stores this immuneACCESS table with in-frame sequences only. Part of the clones is absent; in the studies checked, under half of the shortfall reflects unresolved V genes, and no reason is known for the rest. Within this sample are about 190,000 clones, with 60% to 85% of them counted one time only. Roughly 1.6% of the sample is held by the ten biggest clonotypes. Sequenced input: PBMCs. All receptors come from a woman younger than 30 in good health and CMV-seronegative.

The chain uses TRBV28 and TRBJ1-1, with D possibly matching TRBD1 (5 bases). The CDR3 has 15 amino acids. Germline V gives CDR1 MDHEN, CDR2 SYDVKM. V dropped 3 bases and J dropped 4 bases, with 15 bases sitting between them. The CDR3 reads CASSFVRVGGTEAFF. As DNA, the CDR3 is TGTGCCAGCAGTTTTGTAAGGGTGGGGGGCACTGAAGCTTTCTTT.

In this sample, this clone turned up once. This rearrangement joins TRBV28 to TRBJ1-5; the D gene is possibly TRBD1 (6 bases). Trimming took off 3 bases at V and 5 bases at J, with 20 bases between the two ends. Germline V gives CDR1 MDHEN, CDR2 SYDVKM. The CDR3 contains 17 residues. The CDR3 loop reads CASSFIGGEGVYQPQHF. CDR3 coding DNA: TGTGCCAGCAGTTTTATTGGGGGAGAGGGGGTATATCAGCCCCAGCATTTT.

This chain joins TRBV7-3 and TRBJ2-7; the D gene is possibly TRBD2 (5 bases). Germline V gene sequence: CDR1 SGHTA, CDR2 FQGTGA. With 2 bases removed from V and 5 bases from J, the gap between germline ends came to 10 bases. This CDR3 is built from 13 residues. CDR3: CASSLGLSHEQYF. The CDR3 DNA reads as TGTGCCAGCAGCTTAGGACTGAGTCACGAGCAGTACTTC. The entire variable domain, with the rest obtained from reference TRBV7-3 and TRBJ2-7, is as follows: GAGVSQTPSNKVTEKGKYVELRCDPISGHTALYWYRQSLGQGPEFLIYFQGTGAADDSGLPNDRFFAVRPEGSVSTLKIQRTERGDSAVYLCASSLGLSHEQYFGPGTRLTVT.

This chain joins TRBV2 and TRBJ1-4; 7 nucleotides match TRBD1. From germline, CDR1 is SNHLY and CDR2 FYNNEI. The trim removed 2 bases at V and 6 bases at J, leaving 3 bases unmatched. The CDR3 is 14 amino acids. DNA of the CDR3: TGTGCCAGCAGTGAACGCGGGACAGATGAAAAACTGTTTTTT. Its translation is CASSERGTDEKLFF.

This rearrangement joins TRBV2 to TRBJ2-5; possibly TRBD2 for D (6 bases). This CDR3 has 15 residues. V lost 3 bases to trimming and J lost 4 bases, with 15 bases between them. The V gene's germline CDR1 is SNHLY and CDR2 FYNNEI. DNA of the CDR3: TGTGCCAGCAGTGATGGCCGACTAGGAGGAGAGACCCAGTACTTC. Translation gives CASSDGRLGGETQYF.

The chain has TRBV25-1 and TRBJ2-7, with 7 bases matching TRBD1. The V and J ends lost 3 bases and 5 bases, in that order; junction bases with no gene match: 10. The CDR3 is 15 amino acids. The V gene's germline CDR1 is MGHDK and CDR2 SYGVNS. The CDR3 spells CASSDRQGNMDEQYF. In nucleotides, the CDR3 is TGTGCCAGCAGTGACCGACAGGGTAATATGGACGAGCAGTACTTC.

This sequence joins TRBV10-2 and TRBJ2-7; TRBD1 aligns across 9 bases. This CDR3 has 14 amino acids. V lost 6 bases, J lost 2 bases, and 5 bases stayed unmatched. The germline CDR1 and CDR2 sequences are WSHSY and SAAADI. CDR3 nucleotide sequence: TGCGCCAGCAGCGAGGGACAGGGTCCCTACGAGCAGTACTTC. Protein: CASSEGQGPYEQYF.